Listed here are 29 T cell receptor beta chains from one sample, sequenced in a study of cytomegalovirus exposure and HLA in healthy donors. It was with 60 Vbeta and 13 Jbeta primers that the PCR ran. Libraries were prepared by immunoSEQ multiplex PCR; TCRdb keeps only in-frame clonotypes and omits some of them. Of fewer than 250,000 clones listed, more than 70% are singletons. The sequencing sample was made of PBMCs. The receptors shown here come from a woman in her forties in good health and CMV-seronegative.

This chain joins TRBV4-2 and TRBJ2-1; 14 bases line up with TRBD2. This CDR3 contains 16 residues. Germline CDR1 is LGHNA and CDR2 is YNFKEQ. Germline trimming cut 6 bases from V and 4 bases from J; bases unmatched to any gene: 5. The CDR3 DNA reads TGTGCCAGCAGTAGACTAGCGGGAGGGTTGTACAATGAGCAGTTCTTC. This sequence encodes CASSRLAGGLYNEQFF.

This chain uses TRBV12-5 with TRBJ2-3, with D tentatively TRBD2 (5 bases). Trimming took off 0 bases at V and 2 bases at J, with 9 bases between the two ends. Germline V gives CDR1 LGHNT, CDR2 FRNRAP. The CDR3 is made up of 15 amino acids. The CDR3, as DNA: TGTGCTAGTGGTTTGGTAGGAGGATCCACAGATACGCAGTATTTT. It encodes CASGLVGGSTDTQYF.

J is TRBJ1-1 and V is TRBV7-9; D may be TRBD1 (6 bases). Looked up from germline, CDR1 is SEHNR and CDR2 is FQNEAQ (reference sequence). V was pared by 7 bases and J by 1 base, with 19 bases between. This CDR3 is built from 16 residues. The CDR3 sequence is CASTLDHQGSNTEAFF. The DNA of the CDR3 is TGTGCCAGCACCCTGGACCATCAGGGGTCGAACACTGAAGCTTTCTTT.

CDR3 protein: CASSRGQGVGDEQYF. As DNA, the CDR3 is TGTGCCAGCAGCCGGGGACAGGGGGTTGGGGACGAGCAGTACTTC. V usage is TRBV27 and J usage is TRBJ2-5; TRBD1 agrees at 11 bases. The J call may be incorrect, as the DNA end agrees better with TRBJ2-7. This CDR3 spans 15 amino acids. Germline loops: CDR1 MNHEY, CDR2 SMNVEV (reference sequence).

This chain uses TRBV2 with TRBJ2-3; D is unresolved. The V and J ends lost 4 bases and 3 bases respectively, with 8 bases between them. The V gene's germline CDR1 is SNHLY and CDR2 FYNNEI. This CDR3 region has 13 residues. CDR3 nucleotides: TGTGCCAGCAGTGGTGCCGCGACAGATACGCAGTATTTT. This gives the protein CASSGAATDTQYF.

This CDR3 reads CASSTNYNEQFF. The CDR3 bases are TGTGCCAGCAGCACTAATTACAATGAGCAGTTCTTC. V usage is TRBV7-2 and J usage is TRBJ2-1; D gene ambiguous. V was cut by 5 bases and J by 4 bases, with 6 bases left in between. The CDR3 runs to 12 residues. Per the germline V gene, CDR1 is SGHTA and CDR2 is FQGNSA. The full variable domain, in which reference TRBV7-2 and TRBJ2-1 provide the parts outside the CDR3, is GAGVSQSPSNKVTEKGKDVELRCDPISGHTALYWYRQSLGQGLEFLIYFQGNSAPDKSGLPSDRFSAERTGGSVSTLTIQRTQQEDSAVYLCASSTNYNEQFFGPGTRLTVL.

The chain recombines TRBV7-9 with TRBJ1-2; D perhaps matches TRBD1 (6 bases). In germline, CDR1 is SEHNR, CDR2 FQNEAQ (reference sequence). The CDR3 is 17 residues long. V lost 5 bases to trimming and J lost 8 bases, with 27 bases between them. CDR3 region: CASSREGSGGGDLGYTF. DNA for the CDR3: TGTGCCAGCAGCAGAGAGGGGTCGGGAGGGGGAGATCTGGGCTACACCTTC.

The rearrangement uses TRBV30 and TRBJ2-1; 12 positions match TRBD2. Germline loops: CDR1 GTSNPN, CDR2 SVGIG (reference sequence). V dropped 2 bases and J dropped 8; count of bases not matched to a gene: 7. The CDR3 extends over 15 amino acids. DNA of the CDR3: TGTGCCTGGAGTAGACTAGCGGGAGCTTATGATGAGCAGTTCTTC. It encodes CAWSRLAGAYDEQFF. The full variable domain, its missing parts supplied by reference TRBV30 and TRBJ2-1, is SQTIHQWPATLVQPVGSPLSLECTVEGTSNPNLYWYRQAAGRGLQLLFYSVGIGQISSEVPQNLSASRPQDRQFILSSKKLLLSDSGFYLCAWSRLAGAYDEQFFGPGTRLTVL.

This chain connects TRBV6-5 to TRBJ2-7, with 9 positions matching TRBD1. The CDR3 has 13 amino acids. The V segment lost 5 bases and the J segment 6 bases; nucleotides outside the gene matches: 5. The V gene's germline CDR1 is MNHEY and CDR2 SVGAGI. The CDR3 DNA is TGTGCCAGCAGTACCCCGGACAGGGGCGAGCAGTACTTC. This codes for CASSTPDRGEQYF.

As DNA, the CDR3 is TGTGCCAGTAGTCTCCCTGGACATAGGAACACTGAAGCTTTCTTT. As protein: CASSLPGHRNTEAFF. The V and J genes are TRBV19 and TRBJ1-1, with a weak D call TRBD1 (5 bases). CDR3 length: 15 amino acids. The germline V gene encodes CDR1 LNHDA and CDR2 SQIVND (reference sequence). The ends were cut back, 5 bases at V and 1 base at J, with 14 bases in the middle.

The chain employs TRBV5-1 and TRBJ2-1, with TRBD2 identical over 8 bases. In germline, CDR1 is SGHRS, CDR2 YFSETQ. The CDR3 sequence is 17 residues long. Unmatched junction bases numbered 8, after V lost 1 base and J lost 2 bases. CDR3: CASSLYSSGSPYNEQFF. In DNA form, the CDR3 reads TGCGCCAGCAGCTTGTACTCCAGCGGGAGCCCCTACAATGAGCAGTTCTTC.

V usage is TRBV10-3 and J usage is TRBJ2-2, with 8 bases fitting TRBD1. V dropped 10 bases and J dropped 0; count of bases not matched to a gene: 10. This CDR3 comprises 16 residues. Germline V gene sequence: CDR1 ENHRY, CDR2 SYGVKD. As DNA, the CDR3 is TGTGCCACCTCCGCAGGGGGCCAGGCGAACACCGGGGAGCTGTTTTTT. This encodes CATSAGGQANTGELFF.

This clone was counted between two and nine times. The chain links TRBV11-3 to TRBJ2-5; a weak D match, TRBD1 (5 bases). Trimming pared 0 bases from V and 5 bases from J, leaving 7 bases between. The CDR3 spans 13 residues. The V gene's germline CDR1 is SGHNT and CDR2 YENEEA. The CDR3 nucleotides are TGTGCCAGCAGCTTAGACAGGGCCGAGACCCAGTACTTC. Translated: CASSLDRAETQYF.

V is TRBV30 and J is TRBJ2-7; TRBD1 might be the D (6 bases). Trimming pared 2 bases from V and 0 bases from J, leaving 23 bases between. Germline V lookup: CDR1 GTSNPN, CDR2 SVGIG (reference sequence). The CDR3 length is 18 residues. The CDR3: CAWSSTGRRNAHSYEQYV. The CDR3 region has the DNA TGTGCCTGGAGTTCGACAGGAAGAAGAAACGCTCACTCCTACGAGCAGTACGTC.

The chain carries TRBV10-1 and TRBJ2-5; TRBD1 agrees at 7 bases. The J call is uncertain, as TRBJ2-7 better fits the DNA end. The germline V gene encodes CDR1 WNHNN and CDR2 SYGVQD (reference sequence). The CDR3 consists of 16 residues. The CDR3 DNA reads TGCGCCAGCAGTAGTCTTTCCGGGACAGAAGGATACGAGCAGTACTTC. Translation gives CASSSLSGTEGYEQYF.

This clone occurred many times. The chain uses TRBV27 and TRBJ1-5; D gene ambiguous. V was pared by 5 bases and J by 0 bases, with 8 bases between. Germline CDR1 and CDR2: MNHEY and SMNVEV (reference sequence). CDR3 size: 14 residues. The CDR3 sequence: CASSISYSNQPQHF. The CDR3 DNA follows: TGTGCCAGCAGTATCAGTTATAGCAATCAGCCCCAGCATTTT.

The chain joins TRBV11-2 to TRBJ1-5, with D perhaps TRBD1 (6 bases). The CDR3 consists of 15 residues. V shed 1 base and J shed 6 bases, with 13 bases lying between them. CDR1 and CDR2 (germline): SGHAT, FQNNGV. The CDR3 here is CASSLGTVRRQPQHF. The CDR3 DNA reads as TGTGCCAGCAGCTTAGGGACAGTCCGTCGTCAGCCCCAGCATTTT.

This chain joins TRBV2 and TRBJ2-3; TRBD2 aligns across 11 bases. This CDR3 has 16 amino acids. Germline lookup yields CDR1 SNHLY and CDR2 FYNNEI. The V segment lost 6 bases and the J segment 2 bases; nucleotides outside the gene matches: 7. This CDR3 reads CASSKGLAANTDTQYF. CDR3 nucleotide sequence: TGTGCCAGCAGCAAGGGACTAGCGGCAAACACAGATACGCAGTATTTT.

This clone came up a few times. Written as DNA, the CDR3 is TGTGCCAGCAGCCGGGACAGGGCCTACAATGAGCAGTTCTTC. Residues: CASSRDRAYNEQFF. The chain employs TRBV7-9 and TRBJ2-1; 9 nucleotides agree with TRBD1. The CDR3 extends over 14 amino acids. Germline assignment: CDR1 SEHNR and CDR2 FQNEAQ (reference sequence). V shed 5 bases, J shed 2 bases, and the junction held 1 base outside the gene matches.

V gene TRBV21-1 combines with J gene TRBJ2-1; the listed D gene, TRBD1, was not tested against the DNA. TRBV21-1 is shown as a pseudogene. The CDR3 is 16 amino acids. CDR3 coding DNA: TGTGCCAGCAGACCCGACAGGGCCGAGCCGAACAATGAGCAGTTCTTC. The encoded protein is CASRPDRAEPNNEQFF.

The rearrangement links TRBV29-1 to TRBJ1-3; D might be TRBD1 (5 bases). CDR1 is SQVTM, CDR2 ANQGSEA, per germline. The CDR3 is 14 residues long. The V end was cut by 6 bases, the J end by 0 bases, with 12 bases between. DNA for the CDR3: TGCAGCGTCAGTGGGGGGGTCTCTGGAAACACCATATATTTT. It is translated as CSVSGGVSGNTIYF. Together with reference TRBV29-1 and TRBJ1-3, the CDR3 gives the full variable domain: SAVISQKPSRDICQRGTSLTIQCQVDSQVTMMFWYRQQPGQSLTLIATANQGSEATYESGFVIDKFPISRPNLTFSTLTVSNMSPEDSSIYLCSVSGGVSGNTIYFGEGSWLTVV.

V is TRBV2 and J is TRBJ2-7, with TRBD2 matching over 13 bases. The V gene's germline CDR1 is SNHLY and CDR2 FYNNEI. There are 14 residues in the CDR3. The junction had 6 bases not matched to a gene; V was cut back by 10 bases and J by 3 bases. Here the CDR3 reads CANPGLAGLYEQYF. The CDR3 DNA follows: TGTGCCAACCCGGGACTAGCGGGGCTCTACGAGCAGTACTTC.

The chain joins TRBV9 to TRBJ1-6, with TRBD1 identical over 11 bases. Germline V gene lookup returns CDR1 SGDLS and CDR2 YYNGEE. Trimming at V came to 3 bases and at J to 8 bases, leaving 7 bases not matched to a gene. The CDR3 covers 16 residues. CDR3 sequence: CASSARGTGGHSPLHF. CDR3 bases: TGTGCCAGCAGCGCCCGTGGGACAGGGGGTCATTCACCCCTCCACTTT.

The genes are TRBV30 and TRBJ1-5, with TRBD1 as a possible D gene (6 bases). The germline CDR1 and CDR2 sequences are GTSNPN and SVGIG (reference sequence). V lost 1 base to trimming and J lost 7 bases, with 14 bases between them. The CDR3 extends over 14 amino acids. The CDR3: CAWSGQGSRQPQHF. DNA for the CDR3: TGTGCCTGGAGTGGGCAGGGGTCTAGACAGCCCCAGCATTTT. The full variable domain, in which reference TRBV30 and TRBJ1-5 provide the parts outside the CDR3, is SQTIHQWPATLVQPVGSPLSLECTVEGTSNPNLYWYRQAAGRGLQLLFYSVGIGQISSEVPQNLSASRPQDRQFILSSKKLLLSDSGFYLCAWSGQGSRQPQHFGDGTRLSIL.

The chain has TRBV30 and TRBJ1-6; TRBD1 might be the D (6 bases). The V and J ends lost 1 base and 6 bases respectively, with 13 bases between them. CDR3 length equals 15 residues. CDR1 is GTSNPN, CDR2 SVGIG, per germline (reference sequence). CDR3 sequence reads: CAWSATGWGNSPLHF. The CDR3 region has the DNA TGTGCCTGGAGTGCCACAGGGTGGGGTAATTCACCCCTCCACTTT. The whole variable domain, remainder taken from reference TRBV30 and TRBJ1-6, is SQTIHQWPATLVQPVGSPLSLECTVEGTSNPNLYWYRQAAGRGLQLLFYSVGIGQISSEVPQNLSASRPQDRQFILSSKKLLLSDSGFYLCAWSATGWGNSPLHFGNGTRLTVT.

The chain recombines TRBV18 with TRBJ1-2; D possibly corresponds to TRBD1 (5 bases). Germline CDR1 is KGHSH and CDR2 is LQKENI. Trimming stripped 3 bases from V and 3 bases from J, with 23 bases between. The CDR3 is 18 amino acids. The CDR3 spells CASSPQPKVRGQDYGYTF. CDR3 in DNA: TGTGCCAGCTCACCCCAACCCAAGGTGCGGGGCCAGGACTATGGCTACACCTTC.

This clone was found a few times. As DNA, the CDR3 is TGCGCCAGCAGCCTGACAGGGGGCCAAGAGACCCAGTACTTC. Translating it yields CASSLTGGQETQYF. The chain employs TRBV5-1 and TRBJ2-5; TRBD1 matches at 9 bases. Germline V gene data show CDR1 as SGHRS and CDR2 as YFSETQ. The CDR3 spans 14 residues. The ends lost 4 bases at V and 1 base at J; junction bases unmatched: 2.

This chain's CDR3 is CASSQVGQGYYGYTF. The CDR3 region has the DNA TGTGCCAGCAGCCAAGTAGGACAGGGTTACTATGGCTACACCTTC. The gene calls are TRBV5-4 and TRBJ1-2; 8 positions match TRBD1. The trim removed 4 bases at V and 3 bases at J, leaving 8 bases unmatched. Germline V lookup: CDR1 SGHNT, CDR2 YYREEE (reference sequence). The CDR3 runs to 15 residues. Looking up the rest from reference TRBV5-4 and TRBJ1-2 gives the full variable domain: ETGVTQSPTHLIKTRGQQVTLRCSSQSGHNTVSWYQQALGQGPQFIFQYYREEENGRGNFPPRFSGLQFPNYSSELNVNALELDDSALYLCASSQVGQGYYGYTFGSGTRLTVV.

The chain links TRBV7-9 to TRBJ1-1; tentative D call: TRBD1 (5 bases). This CDR3 has 14 amino acids. V was clipped by 1 base and J by 4 bases, with 10 bases between them. Germline assignment: CDR1 SEHNR and CDR2 FQNEAQ (reference sequence). The CDR3 sequence: CASSLVGGSTEAFF. The CDR3 DNA follows: TGTGCCAGCAGCTTAGTCGGGGGGAGCACTGAAGCTTTCTTT.